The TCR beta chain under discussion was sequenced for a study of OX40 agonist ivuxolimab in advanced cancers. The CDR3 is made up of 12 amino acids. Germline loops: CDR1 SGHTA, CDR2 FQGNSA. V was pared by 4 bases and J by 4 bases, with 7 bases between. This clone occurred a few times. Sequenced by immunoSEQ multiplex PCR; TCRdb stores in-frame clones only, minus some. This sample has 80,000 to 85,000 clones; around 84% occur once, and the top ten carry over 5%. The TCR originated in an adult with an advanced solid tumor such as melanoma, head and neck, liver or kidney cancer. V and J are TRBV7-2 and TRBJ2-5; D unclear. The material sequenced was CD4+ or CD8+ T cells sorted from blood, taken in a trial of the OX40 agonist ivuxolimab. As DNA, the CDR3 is TGTGCCAGCAGCTCAATCGGAGAGACCCAGTACTTC. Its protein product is CASSSIGETQYF.